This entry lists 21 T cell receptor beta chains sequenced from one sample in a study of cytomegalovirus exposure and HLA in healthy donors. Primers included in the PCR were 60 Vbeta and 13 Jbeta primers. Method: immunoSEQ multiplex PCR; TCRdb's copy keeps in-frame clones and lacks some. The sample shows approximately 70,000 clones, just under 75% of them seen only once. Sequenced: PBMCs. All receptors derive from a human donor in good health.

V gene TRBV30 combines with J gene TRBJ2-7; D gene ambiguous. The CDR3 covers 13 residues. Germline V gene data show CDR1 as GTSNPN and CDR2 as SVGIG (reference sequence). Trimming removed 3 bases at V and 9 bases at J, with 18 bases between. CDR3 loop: CAWSSNPVHGQYF. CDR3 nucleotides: TGTGCCTGGAGCTCAAATCCGGTTCATGGGCAGTACTTC.

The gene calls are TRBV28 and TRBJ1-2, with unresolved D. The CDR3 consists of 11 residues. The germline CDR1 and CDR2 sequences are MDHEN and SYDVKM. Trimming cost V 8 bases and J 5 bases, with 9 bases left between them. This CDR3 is CASSTPYGYTF. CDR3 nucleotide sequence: TGTGCCAGCTCGACTCCATATGGCTACACCTTC.

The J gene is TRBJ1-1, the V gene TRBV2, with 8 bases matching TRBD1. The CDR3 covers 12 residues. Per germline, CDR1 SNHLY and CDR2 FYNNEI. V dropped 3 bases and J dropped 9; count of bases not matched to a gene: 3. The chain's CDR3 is CASSDRGLKAFF. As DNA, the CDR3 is TGTGCCAGCAGTGACAGGGGGCTTAAAGCTTTCTTT.

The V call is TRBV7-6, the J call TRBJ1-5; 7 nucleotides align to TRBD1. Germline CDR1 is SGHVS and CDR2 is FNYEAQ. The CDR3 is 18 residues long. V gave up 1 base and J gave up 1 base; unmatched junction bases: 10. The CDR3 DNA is TGTGCCAGCAGCTTAGGACCTACAGGGGCGGGAAGCAATCAGCCCCAGCATTTT. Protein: CASSLGPTGAGSNQPQHF.

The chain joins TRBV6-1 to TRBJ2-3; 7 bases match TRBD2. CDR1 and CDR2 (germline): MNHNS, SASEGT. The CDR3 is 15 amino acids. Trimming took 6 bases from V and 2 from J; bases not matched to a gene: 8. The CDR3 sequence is CASRSSGINTDTQYF. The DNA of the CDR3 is TGTGCCAGCAGATCTAGCGGCATTAACACAGATACGCAGTATTTT.

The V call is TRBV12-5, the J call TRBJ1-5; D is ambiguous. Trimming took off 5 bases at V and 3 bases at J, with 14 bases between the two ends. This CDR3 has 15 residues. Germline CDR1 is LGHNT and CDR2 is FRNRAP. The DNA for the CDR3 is TGTGCTAGTGGTCCCTGGTCGGGAGCCAATCAGCCCCAGCATTTT. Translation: CASGPWSGANQPQHF.

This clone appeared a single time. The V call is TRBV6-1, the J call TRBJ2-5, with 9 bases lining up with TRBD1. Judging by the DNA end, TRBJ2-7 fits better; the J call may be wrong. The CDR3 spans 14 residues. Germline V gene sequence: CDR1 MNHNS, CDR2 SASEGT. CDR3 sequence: CASRHPGQGYEQYF. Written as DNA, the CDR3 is TGTGCCAGCAGACACCCGGGACAGGGTTACGAGCAGTACTTC.

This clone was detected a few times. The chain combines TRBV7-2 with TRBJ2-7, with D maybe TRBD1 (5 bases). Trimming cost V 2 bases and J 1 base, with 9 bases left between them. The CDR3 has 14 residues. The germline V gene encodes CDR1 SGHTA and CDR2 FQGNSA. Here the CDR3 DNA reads TGTGCCAGCAGCTTATCACAGGCATCCTACGAGCAGTACTTC. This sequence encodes CASSLSQASYEQYF.

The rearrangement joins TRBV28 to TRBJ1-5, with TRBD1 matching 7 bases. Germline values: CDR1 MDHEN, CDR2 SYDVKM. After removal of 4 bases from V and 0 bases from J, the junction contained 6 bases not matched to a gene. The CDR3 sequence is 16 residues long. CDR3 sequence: CASSSPDRFSNQPQHF. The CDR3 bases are TGTGCCAGCAGTTCACCGGACAGGTTTAGCAATCAGCCCCAGCATTTT. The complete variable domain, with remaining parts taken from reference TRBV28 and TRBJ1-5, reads DVKVTQSSRYLVKRTGEKVFLECVQDMDHENMFWYRQDPGLGLRLIYFSYDVKMKEKGDIPEGYSVSREKKERFSLILESASTNQTSMYLCASSSPDRFSNQPQHFGDGTRLSIL.

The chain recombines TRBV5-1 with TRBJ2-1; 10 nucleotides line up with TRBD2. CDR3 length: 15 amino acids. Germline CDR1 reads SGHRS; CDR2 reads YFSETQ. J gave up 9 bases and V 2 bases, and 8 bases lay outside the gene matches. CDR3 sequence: CASSFSLAGRGEQFF. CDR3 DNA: TGCGCCAGCAGCTTCTCACTAGCGGGACGGGGTGAGCAGTTCTTC.

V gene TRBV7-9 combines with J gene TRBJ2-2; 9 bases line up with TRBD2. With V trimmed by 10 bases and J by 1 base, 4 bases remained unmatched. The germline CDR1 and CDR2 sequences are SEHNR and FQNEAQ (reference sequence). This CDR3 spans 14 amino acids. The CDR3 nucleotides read TGTGCCATCAAGCGGGAGGAGAACACCGGGGAGCTGTTTTTT. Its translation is CAIKREENTGELFF.

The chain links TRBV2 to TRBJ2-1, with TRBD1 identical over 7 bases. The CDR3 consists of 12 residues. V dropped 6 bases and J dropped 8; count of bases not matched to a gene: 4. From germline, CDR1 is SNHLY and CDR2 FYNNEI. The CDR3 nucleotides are TGTGCCAGCAGACCTCAGGGGGATGAGCAGTTCTTC. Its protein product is CASRPQGDEQFF.

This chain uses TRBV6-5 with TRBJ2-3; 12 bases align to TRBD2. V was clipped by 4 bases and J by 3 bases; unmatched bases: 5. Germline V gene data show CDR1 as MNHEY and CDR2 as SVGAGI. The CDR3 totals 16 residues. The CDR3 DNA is TGTGCCAGCAGTTTCACGACTAGCGGGAGAACAGATACGCAGTATTTT. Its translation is CASSFTTSGRTDTQYF.

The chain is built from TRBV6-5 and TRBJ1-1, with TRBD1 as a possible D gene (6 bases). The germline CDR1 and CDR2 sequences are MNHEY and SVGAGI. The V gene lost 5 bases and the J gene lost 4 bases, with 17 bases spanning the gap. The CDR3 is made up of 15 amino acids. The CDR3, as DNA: TGTGCCAGCAGTCCATACAGGGTCCCGATCACTGAAGCTTTCTTT. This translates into CASSPYRVPITEAFF.

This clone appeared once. Here the CDR3 reads CASSSQGIHQPQHF. The CDR3 DNA sequence: TGTGCCAGCAGTTCCCAGGGAATTCATCAGCCCCAGCATTTT. The genes are TRBV28 and TRBJ1-5; TRBD1 might be the D (5 bases). The germline CDR1 and CDR2 sequences are MDHEN and SYDVKM. This CDR3 has 14 residues. V dropped 4 bases and J dropped 5 bases, with 12 bases sitting between them.

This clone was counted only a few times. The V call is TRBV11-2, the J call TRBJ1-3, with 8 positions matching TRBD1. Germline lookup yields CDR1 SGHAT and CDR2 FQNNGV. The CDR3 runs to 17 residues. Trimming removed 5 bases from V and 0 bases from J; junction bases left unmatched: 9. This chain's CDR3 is CASSPLGQAPSGNTIYF. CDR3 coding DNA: TGTGCCAGCAGCCCCCTGGGACAGGCGCCCTCTGGAAACACCATATATTTT.

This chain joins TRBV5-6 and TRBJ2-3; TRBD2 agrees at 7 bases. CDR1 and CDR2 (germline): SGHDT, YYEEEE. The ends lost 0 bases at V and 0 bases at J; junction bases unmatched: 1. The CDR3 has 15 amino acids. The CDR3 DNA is TGTGCCAGCAGCTTGGCTAGCGGTAGCACAGATACGCAGTATTTT. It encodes CASSLASGSTDTQYF. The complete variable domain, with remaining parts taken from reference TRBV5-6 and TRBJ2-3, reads DAGVTQSPTHLIKTRGQQVTLRCSPKSGHDTVSWYQQALGQGPQFIFQYYEEEERQRGNFPDRFSGHQFPNYSSELNVNALLLGDSALYLCASSLASGSTDTQYFGPGTRLTVL.

The CDR3 is CASTQSGGLGIDEQFF. Here the CDR3 DNA reads TGTGCCAGCACCCAGTCCGGGGGACTAGGGATCGATGAGCAGTTCTTC. The chain recombines TRBV7-9 with TRBJ2-1; TRBD2 matches 8 bases. This CDR3 is built from 16 residues. Germline V gene data show CDR1 as SEHNR and CDR2 as FQNEAQ (reference sequence). V trimming: 7 bases; J trimming: 8 bases; junction bases outside the gene matches: 16.

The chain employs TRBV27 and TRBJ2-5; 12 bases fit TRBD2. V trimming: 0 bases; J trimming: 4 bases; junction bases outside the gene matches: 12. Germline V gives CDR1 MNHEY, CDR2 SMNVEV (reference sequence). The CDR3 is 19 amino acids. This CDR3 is CASSLSSSGRAEMVETQYF. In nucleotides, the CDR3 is TGTGCCAGCAGTTTATCTTCTAGCGGGAGGGCCGAGATGGTAGAGACCCAGTACTTC.

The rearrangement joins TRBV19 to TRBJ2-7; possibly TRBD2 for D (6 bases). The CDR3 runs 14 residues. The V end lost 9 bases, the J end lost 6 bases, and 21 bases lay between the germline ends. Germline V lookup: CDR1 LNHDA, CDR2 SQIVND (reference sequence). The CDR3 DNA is TGTGCCAGCGCCCCTAACACCGGGGGAGGCGAGCAGTACTTC. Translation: CASAPNTGGGEQYF.

CDR3: CASSGTGGQPQHF. DNA for the CDR3: TGTGCCAGCTCCGGGACAGGGGGACAGCCCCAGCATTTT. The gene calls are TRBV18 and TRBJ1-5, with 11 nucleotides matching TRBD1. Germline V gene sequence: CDR1 KGHSH, CDR2 LQKENI. There are 13 residues in the CDR3. The V segment lost 6 bases and the J segment 7 bases; nucleotides outside the gene matches: 2.